This record covers a single TCR beta chain. Its antigen is unknown. This entry is derived from a study of shared clonotypes between healthy human individuals. About the study: A couple of women and a few men aged 18 to 49 served as donors. General observations from the study: All-four-donor shared clonotypes had higher generation probabilities than non-shared clonotypes did.

Donors were Caucasian adults residing in Nashville, Tennessee, USA. Method: immunoSEQ multiplex PCR; TCRdb's copy keeps in-frame clones and lacks some. Of fewer than 350,000 clones in the sample, roughly 91% were seen once. The CDR3 loop spans 14 amino acids. Trimming left V 7 bases short and J 7 bases short, with 16 bases between. Germline CDR1 reads LNHDA; CDR2 reads SQIVND (reference sequence). The sequence derives from a man younger than 35 in good health. The rearrangement uses TRBV19 and TRBJ2-2; D is possibly TRBD2 (5 bases). Source material: memory CD8+ T cells sorted from blood. The subset here: CD45RO+ cells pooled with CCR7-negative TemRA cells. In nucleotides, the CDR3 is TGTGCCAGTATGTCGGGAACGGGCAACGGGGAGCTGTTTTTT. This sequence encodes CASMSGTGNGELFF.